The T cell receptor beta chain described here comes from a study of breast tumors, draining lymph nodes, adjacent tissues. Regarding the study as a whole: Most tumor T cells seemingly derive from lymph node, then expand in tumor. Tumors had less TCR diversity than lymph nodes, more than nontumor tissue. Data only fit, rather than demonstrated, lymph node origin of most tumor T cells.

The germline gives CDR1 SNHLY, CDR2 FYNNEI. The length of the CDR3 is 17 residues. V dropped 7 bases and J dropped 8; count of bases not matched to a gene: 14. TCRdb re-called the multiplex PCR reads through MiXCR, storing one row per CDR3 protein. The table lists about 180,000 distinct CDR3 sequences, around a third of them singletons. This clonotype was seen many times. Its antigen is currently unknown. Samples came from axillary lymph nodes draining the breast cancer. This sequence joins TRBV2 and TRBJ2-2; 12 bases map to TRBD1. Sequenced sample: axillary lymph node tissue. The sequence came from a female donor with breast cancer. Some clones in this sample may be carry-over from other donors' samples. The CDR3 nucleotides are TGTGCCAGCAATTTCTCTCCGGGACAGGGGGCTGCTGGGGAGCTGTTTTTT. Translated: CASNFSPGQGAAGELFF.